The 15 T cell receptor beta chains given below trace back to one sample, sequenced in a study of blood T cells in healthy people across ages. It was with a sample-barcoded 5' primer and a J-beta primer mix that a second PCR of roughly 7 to 12 cycles was run. TCRdb fed the 5' RACE reads into MiXCR, producing one record per CDR3 protein. This table has about 1.8 million distinct CDR3 sequences, about 49% appearing once. The material sequenced was blood. These receptor sequences come from a woman in her thirties or forties in good health.

This clonotype was seen a few times. The V gene is TRBV20-1, the J gene TRBJ2-5; a weak D match, TRBD2 (5 bases). This CDR3 comprises 14 residues. Germline V gives CDR1 DFQATT, CDR2 SNEGSKA (reference sequence). The germline V and J ends were trimmed by 4 bases and 4 bases, with 16 bases remaining between them. The CDR3 nucleotides read TGCAGTGCTAACCCGAGGGCCAAATTAGAGACCCAGTACTTC. Translation: CSANPRAKLETQYF.

The rearrangement uses TRBV20-1 and TRBJ2-3; possibly TRBD1 for D (6 bases). Germline CDR1 is DFQATT and CDR2 is SNEGSKA (reference sequence). The CDR3 consists of 12 residues. V gave up 7 bases and J gave up 0 bases, with 8 bases separating them. The CDR3: CSGTASTDTQYF. The CDR3 DNA reads TGCAGTGGGACAGCTAGCACAGATACGCAGTATTTT.

This clonotype turned up a few times. The CDR3 DNA is TGCGCCAGCAGCCAAGAAAACGGAGCCTACGAGCAGTACTTC. Its protein product is CASSQENGAYEQYF. The rearrangement uses TRBV4-3 and TRBJ2-7; D remains unclear. CDR1 and CDR2 from the germline V gene are LGHNA and YSLEER. This CDR3 is 14 amino acids long. V dropped 0 bases and J dropped 2 bases, with 8 bases sitting between them.

The gene calls are TRBV7-2 and TRBJ2-1; 8 nucleotides align to TRBD1. The V segment lost 1 base and the J segment 12 bases; nucleotides outside the gene matches: 14. CDR1 is SGHTA and CDR2 is FQGNSA in the germline V gene. The CDR3 length is 16 residues. CDR3 DNA sequence: TGTGCCAGCAGCTTAGAGGGGCGGGTGCAGGGGGCGACGCAGTTCTTC. This gives the protein CASSLEGRVQGATQFF.

The chain links TRBV27 to TRBJ2-1; no reliable D call. The CDR3 is made up of 13 amino acids. Trimming pared 4 bases from V and 9 bases from J, leaving 13 bases between. CDR1 MNHEY and CDR2 SMNVEV come from the germline V gene (reference sequence). The chain's CDR3 is CASSYNWFSEQFF. The CDR3 DNA follows: TGTGCCAGCAGTTACAATTGGTTCAGTGAGCAGTTCTTC.

J is TRBJ2-7 and V is TRBV5-5; 8 nucleotides line up with TRBD1. The germline V gene encodes CDR1 SGHKS and CDR2 YYEKEE (reference sequence). CDR3 length: 13 amino acids. V was clipped by 4 bases and J by 6 bases; unmatched bases: 6. The DNA of the CDR3 is TGTGCCAGCAGCGCCCAGGGGGCCTCCGAGCAGTACTTC. The encoded protein is CASSAQGASEQYF.

The rearrangement uses TRBV4-3 and TRBJ2-1, with 8 bases fitting TRBD2. Germline lookup yields CDR1 LGHNA and CDR2 YSLEER. The CDR3 is 14 residues long. J was trimmed by 10 bases and V by 3 bases; bases with no gene match: 8. In DNA, the CDR3 is TGCGCCAGCAGCCAGAGGGTGGTAGCGGGGGAGCAGTTCTTC. Its translation is CASSQRVVAGEQFF.

The chain carries TRBV10-3 and TRBJ2-5; TRBD2 aligns across 12 bases. Losses at the gene ends were 5 bases for V and 11 bases for J; bases not matched to a gene: 9. The CDR3 is 14 amino acids. The V gene's germline CDR1 is ENHRY and CDR2 SYGVKD. Here the CDR3 DNA reads TGTGCCATCAGTAGACTAGCGGGGGACAATGAGCAGTACTTC. Translated: CAISRLAGDNEQYF.

V usage is TRBV21-1 and J usage is TRBJ2-3; the tabulated D call, TRBD1, remains unverified against the DNA. TRBV21-1 is flagged as a pseudogene. The CDR3 consists of 13 residues. CDR3 sequence reads: CASSGYREKTQYF. In nucleotides, the CDR3 is TGTGCCAGCAGCGGATACAGGGAAAAGACGCAGTATTTT.

The chain carries TRBV6-2 or TRBV6-3 and TRBJ2-1, with D uncertain. V was trimmed by 0 bases and J by 15 bases, leaving 12 bases between them. Germline V gives CDR1 MNHEY, CDR2 SVGEGT. There are 12 residues in the CDR3. CDR3 nucleotides: TGTGCCAGCAGTTACTCCGGCAGACAAATGTTCTTC. This sequence encodes CASSYSGRQMFF.

The rearrangement uses TRBV4-1 and TRBJ2-7; the D gene could be TRBD1 or TRBD2 (5 bases each). V was pared by 3 bases and J by 0 bases, with 18 bases between. Looked up from germline, CDR1 is MGHRA and CDR2 is YSYEKL. The CDR3 has 17 residues. The CDR3 DNA follows: TGCGCCAGCAGCCACCAAGGATGGGGGACCGCCTCCTACGAGCAGTACTTC. It codes for CASSHQGWGTASYEQYF.

J is TRBJ2-3 and V is TRBV20-1; TRBD1 is a possible D gene (5 bases). Germline V CDR1 and CDR2: DFQATT, SNEGSKA (reference sequence). The CDR3 covers 14 residues. V shed 6 bases and J shed 3 bases, with 16 bases lying between them. CDR3 region: CSATPGPLTDTQYF. CDR3 coding DNA: TGCAGTGCGACTCCAGGGCCCCTGACAGATACGCAGTATTTT.

This clonotype was detected only a few times. CDR3 region: CSAPDRGRSNEQFF. The CDR3 DNA sequence: TGCAGTGCGCCCGACAGGGGCAGATCCAATGAGCAGTTCTTC. The chain combines TRBV20-1 with TRBJ2-1; 8 nucleotides agree with TRBD1. V was pared by 6 bases and J by 6 bases, with 10 bases of the junction left unmatched. The CDR3 is made up of 14 amino acids. Germline CDR1 and CDR2: DFQATT and SNEGSKA (reference sequence).

This sequence joins TRBV28 and TRBJ2-5; a possible D gene is TRBD2 (6 bases). The CDR3 has 14 residues. Looked up from germline, CDR1 is MDHEN and CDR2 is SYDVKM. Trimming shortened V by 2 bases and J by 4 bases, and 11 bases separated the two germline ends. The CDR3 here is CASSLGGTIETQYF. The CDR3, as DNA: TGTGCCAGCAGTTTAGGGGGGACGATAGAGACCCAGTACTTC.

A few counts support this clonotype. The CDR3 reads CASSRSLGGGLYEQYF. Here the CDR3 DNA reads TGTGCCAGCAGCCGAAGTCTTGGGGGGGGGCTCTACGAGCAGTACTTC. The V gene is TRBV7-2, the J gene TRBJ2-7; perhaps TRBD2 as D (7 bases). The CDR3 loop spans 16 amino acids. Trimming left V 5 bases short and J 3 bases short, with 20 bases between. Germline CDR1 and CDR2: SGHTA and FQGNSA.